The 4 T cell receptor beta chains in this list originate from one sample, sequenced in a study of blood T cell repertoires in COVID-19. TCRdb keeps only in-frame clones here, not all; method: immunoSEQ multiplex PCR. The table records hundreds of thousands of clones, around 90% of them present only once. Sample: PBMCs or T cells enriched from blood (not recorded which). Receptors originate from a woman in her 40s with acute COVID-19.

The V and J genes are TRBV27 and TRBJ1-6; a weak D match, TRBD1 (5 bases). Germline V gene sequence: CDR1 MNHEY, CDR2 SMNVEV (reference sequence). V gave up 2 bases and J gave up 10 bases, with 12 bases separating them. The CDR3 loop spans 14 amino acids. In DNA, the CDR3 is TGTGCCAGCAGTTTAGGGGGGACTTTGTCACCCCTCCACTTT. It codes for CASSLGGTLSPLHF.

The chain combines TRBV30 with TRBJ2-7, with D possibly matching TRBD1 (5 bases). The length of the CDR3 is 15 residues. Trimming cost V 0 bases and J 0 bases, with 12 bases left between them. Per the germline V gene, CDR1 is GTSNPN and CDR2 is SVGIG (reference sequence). The CDR3 DNA is TGTGCCTGGAGTGTATTGCAGGGTTTCTCCTACGAGCAGTACTTC. Encoded protein: CAWSVLQGFSYEQYF.

This chain links TRBV5-1 with TRBJ1-2; 10 nucleotides agree with TRBD1. The V gene's germline CDR1 is SGHRS and CDR2 YFSETQ. J was trimmed by 5 bases and V by 1 base; bases with no gene match: 5. The CDR3 runs to 15 residues. CDR3 sequence reads: CASSLPGQGQYGYTF. In DNA form, the CDR3 reads TGCGCCAGCAGCTTGCCGGGACAGGGGCAATATGGCTACACCTTC. Looking up the rest from reference TRBV5-1 and TRBJ1-2 gives the full variable domain: KAGVTQTPRYLIKTRGQQVTLSCSPISGHRSVSWYQQTPGQGLQFLFEYFSETQRNKGNFPGRFSGRQFSNSRSEMNVSTLELGDSALYLCASSLPGQGQYGYTFGSGTRLTVV.

The rearrangement links TRBV30 to TRBJ1-1; a weak D match, TRBD1 (6 bases). The CDR3 runs to 11 residues. Deletions cut 5 bases from V and 10 bases from J, with 14 bases between. Germline values: CDR1 GTSNPN, CDR2 SVGIG (reference sequence). In DNA form, the CDR3 reads TGTGCCTGGGACCAGGGGATAGGAGCTTTCTTT. It yields the protein CAWDQGIGAFF. The entire variable domain, with the rest obtained from reference TRBV30 and TRBJ1-1, is as follows: SQTIHQWPATLVQPVGSPLSLECTVEGTSNPNLYWYRQAAGRGLQLLFYSVGIGQISSEVPQNLSASRPQDRQFILSSKKLLLSDSGFYLCAWDQGIGAFFGQGTRLTVV.